Presented here are 31 T cell receptor beta chains from one specimen sequenced in a study of cytomegalovirus exposure and HLA in healthy donors. PCR amplification relied on 60 Vbeta primers (plus 13 Jbeta primers). Using immunoSEQ multiplex PCR, the repertoire was profiled, and TCRdb retains in-frame clones only, with some absent. The data show approximately 90,000 clones, around four fifths seen once. The sequenced sample consisted of PBMCs. Every receptor here comes from a middle-aged woman in good health and CMV-seronegative.

This clone occurred a few times. The rearrangement joins TRBV5-1 to TRBJ2-3; perhaps TRBD2 as D (7 bases). The CDR3 length is 15 residues. V lost 0 bases and J 5 bases, leaving 13 bases between the germline ends. The germline CDR1 and CDR2 sequences are SGHRS and YFSETQ. Here the CDR3 DNA reads TGCGCCAGCAGCTTGGTCGCGGGGGCCCAAGATACGCAGTATTTT. Translation gives CASSLVAGAQDTQYF.

The chain employs TRBV27 and TRBJ1-5; 10 bases are shared with TRBD1. Trimming cost V 8 bases and J 9 bases; bases outside gene matches: 13. The CDR3 runs to 15 residues. Per germline, CDR1 MNHEY and CDR2 SMNVEV (reference sequence). The CDR3 region is CASSKRTGGKGPQHF. CDR3 nucleotide sequence: TGTGCCAGCTCTAAGCGGACAGGGGGGAAGGGGCCCCAGCATTTT.

The rearrangement links TRBV19 to TRBJ2-3; D gene uncertain. The germline gives CDR1 LNHDA, CDR2 SQIVND (reference sequence). This CDR3 has 14 residues. The V end lost 5 bases, the J end lost 2 bases, and 11 bases lay between the germline ends. This CDR3 is CASSWSTPTDTQYF. The CDR3 nucleotides read TGTGCCAGTAGTTGGTCTACTCCCACAGATACGCAGTATTTT.

This chain links TRBV7-3 with TRBJ1-2; D possibly corresponds to TRBD1 (5 bases). Germline V gene lookup returns CDR1 SGHTA and CDR2 FQGTGA. CDR3 length: 13 amino acids. The V end was cut by 5 bases, the J end by 2 bases, with 9 bases between. CDR3 sequence reads: CASSPDKNYGYTF. CDR3 in DNA: TGTGCCAGCAGCCCGGACAAAAACTATGGCTACACCTTC. The variable domain in full, completed from reference TRBV7-3 and TRBJ1-2, reads GAGVSQTPSNKVTEKGKYVELRCDPISGHTALYWYRQSLGQGPEFLIYFQGTGAADDSGLPNDRFFAVRPEGSVSTLKIQRTERGDSAVYLCASSPDKNYGYTFGSGTRLTVV.

Only one count was recorded for this clone. This chain connects TRBV19 to TRBJ1-2, with D maybe TRBD1 (5 bases). Germline assignment: CDR1 LNHDA and CDR2 SQIVND (reference sequence). Between the trimmed V and J ends, which lost 7 bases and 6 bases, there was a span of 15 bases. The CDR3 covers 13 residues. CDR3 protein: CASNQGPTDGYTF. Here the CDR3 DNA reads TGTGCCAGTAATCAGGGCCCGACGGATGGCTACACCTTC.

This chain joins TRBV7-9 and TRBJ2-3; D possibly corresponds to TRBD1 (6 bases). The CDR3 consists of 16 residues. Trimming removed 0 bases from V and 2 bases from J, with 12 bases in between. Germline CDR1 reads SEHNR; CDR2 reads FQNEAQ (reference sequence). The CDR3 spells CASSLASGQLTDTQYF. Here the CDR3 DNA reads TGTGCCAGCAGCTTAGCATCCGGACAGCTCACAGATACGCAGTATTTT.

J is TRBJ1-6 and V is TRBV5-8; tentative D call: TRBD1 (5 bases). The germline gives CDR1 SGHTS, CDR2 YDEGEE. V was shortened by 4 bases and J by 8 bases, with 16 bases between the two germline ends. This CDR3 region has 15 residues. CDR3 nucleotides: TGTGCCAGCAGCATCCTTCGGAGGGGAGATTCACCCCTCCACTTT. It encodes CASSILRRGDSPLHF.

This clone has a handful of counts. The rearrangement uses TRBV5-6 and TRBJ1-1, with a weak D call TRBD1 (6 bases). There are 12 residues in the CDR3. The germline V gene has CDR1 SGHDT and CDR2 YYEEEE. Trimming pared 2 bases from V and 10 bases from J, leaving 12 bases between. The CDR3, as DNA: TGTGCCAGCAGCTTAGCACCAGGGGTAGCTTTCTTT. It translates to CASSLAPGVAFF.

This clone was detected once. The chain couples TRBV4-2 to TRBJ2-3, with D possibly TRBD2 on 6 matching bases. V was pared by 0 bases and J by 4 bases, with 14 bases between. In germline, CDR1 is LGHNA, CDR2 YNFKEQ. The CDR3 contains 16 residues. The chain's CDR3 is CASSQDPTSGADTQYF. DNA for the CDR3: TGTGCCAGCAGCCAAGACCCGACTAGTGGCGCAGATACGCAGTATTTT.

This clone was seen a few times. V and J are TRBV11-2 and TRBJ2-3, with TRBD1 matching 8 bases. With 5 bases clipped from V and 1 base from J, the junction kept 8 bases outside the gene matches. Germline CDR1 and CDR2: SGHAT and FQNNGV. The CDR3 totals 16 residues. CDR3 DNA sequence: TGTGCCAGCAGCCGCCAGGGGGCTGGAGGCACAGATACGCAGTATTTT. Amino acids: CASSRQGAGGTDTQYF.

This rearrangement joins TRBV5-1 to TRBJ2-3; 8 nucleotides align to TRBD2. Germline assignment: CDR1 SGHRS and CDR2 YFSETQ. Trimming removed 5 bases from V and 6 bases from J; junction bases left unmatched: 8. The CDR3 has 14 amino acids. DNA for the CDR3: TGCGCCAGCAGGTTCGGGGCGGGGGGCGATACGCAGTATTTT. It encodes CASRFGAGGDTQYF. Drawing the rest from reference TRBV5-1 and TRBJ2-3, the complete variable domain is KAGVTQTPRYLIKTRGQQVTLSCSPISGHRSVSWYQQTPGQGLQFLFEYFSETQRNKGNFPGRFSGRQFSNSRSEMNVSTLELGDSALYLCASRFGAGGDTQYFGPGTRLTVL.

The chain carries TRBV30 and TRBJ2-3, with D possibly matching TRBD1 (6 bases). The CDR3 extends over 12 amino acids. The V gene lost 4 bases and the J gene lost 6 bases, with 11 bases spanning the gap. In germline, CDR1 is GTSNPN, CDR2 SVGIG (reference sequence). The chain's CDR3 is CAWTGDNDTQYF. The CDR3 bases are TGTGCCTGGACTGGGGACAATGATACGCAGTATTTT.

The chain combines TRBV29-1 with TRBJ1-2; 8 nucleotides match TRBD1. V shed 4 bases, J shed 7 bases, and the junction held 11 bases outside the gene matches. The CDR3 runs 14 residues. In germline, CDR1 is SQVTM, CDR2 ANQGSEA. CDR3 DNA sequence: TGCAGCGTTGGGGGACTTGGACAGGGAAGTGGCTACACCTTC. Encoded protein: CSVGGLGQGSGYTF.

The rearrangement links TRBV7-6 to TRBJ2-7; 8 bases fit TRBD1. V gave up 5 bases and J gave up 5 bases; unmatched junction bases: 8. This CDR3 is built from 14 residues. Per the germline V gene, CDR1 is SGHVS and CDR2 is FNYEAQ. The CDR3 coding sequence is TGTGCCAGCAGCCCCAACAGGGGGTTTAACGAGCAGTACTTC. Translating it yields CASSPNRGFNEQYF.

In its sample, this clone was seen a few times. The chain carries TRBV6-6 and TRBJ1-5; D gene uncertain. Germline CDR1 and CDR2: MNHNY and SVGAGI (reference sequence). The CDR3 loop spans 12 amino acids. V shed 2 bases and J shed 7 bases, with 6 bases lying between them. The DNA for the CDR3 is TGTGCCAGCAGTTACGGGAGACAGCCCCAGCATTTT. Protein sequence: CASSYGRQPQHF.

The J gene is TRBJ1-5, the V gene TRBV19; D is uncertain. CDR1 LNHDA and CDR2 SQIVND come from the germline V gene (reference sequence). The V and J ends lost 8 bases and 1 base respectively, with 9 bases between them. CDR3 length: 13 amino acids. CDR3 sequence: CASARQSNQPQHF. The CDR3 DNA reads TGTGCCAGTGCCCGACAAAGCAATCAGCCCCAGCATTTT.

The count of this clone is one. The V call is TRBV4-3, the J call TRBJ2-7, with 8 bases matching TRBD2. J lost 4 bases, V lost 6 bases, and 11 bases had no gene match. CDR3 length equals 15 residues. The germline V gene has CDR1 LGHNA and CDR2 YSLEER. The CDR3 bases are TGCGCCAGCAGTTTGGATCGGGGGGGCCTATACGAGCAGTACTTC. Protein sequence: CASSLDRGGLYEQYF.

The chain carries TRBV4-1 and TRBJ1-6; no firm D call. Germline V gene data show CDR1 as MGHRA and CDR2 as YSYEKL. Deletions cut 1 base from V and 12 bases from J, with 19 bases between. This CDR3 has 16 residues. The CDR3 protein is CASSQADSLGERPLHF. The CDR3 coding sequence is TGCGCCAGCAGCCAAGCAGACTCGCTTGGGGAGAGACCCCTCCACTTT.

This clone appeared a few times. The chain is built from TRBV7-8 and TRBJ1-3; TRBD1 is a possible D gene (6 bases). Germline V CDR1 and CDR2: SGHVS, FQNEAQ. The CDR3 length is 14 residues. V lost 4 bases and J lost 1, with 8 bases in between. The DNA for the CDR3 is TGTGCCAGCAGCTCCACAGGGTCTGGAAACACCATATATTTT. The encoded protein is CASSSTGSGNTIYF.

The J gene is TRBJ2-3, the V gene TRBV18; D perhaps matches TRBD2 (7 bases). The germline V gene has CDR1 KGHSH and CDR2 LQKENI. The V end was cut by 2 bases, the J end by 0 bases, with 18 bases between. The CDR3 consists of 18 residues. The CDR3 nucleotides are TGTGCCAGCTCACCAACCGGGGGGCGCTCCACTAGCACAGATACGCAGTATTTT. Amino acids: CASSPTGGRSTSTDTQYF.

The chain links TRBV29-1 to TRBJ1-5, with 8 nucleotides matching TRBD1. Germline-derived CDR1 and CDR2 are SQVTM and ANQGSEA. The CDR3 sequence is 13 residues long. After removal of 6 bases from V and 6 bases from J, the junction contained 7 bases not matched to a gene. CDR3 in amino acids: CSVQGGQGQPQHF. In DNA form, the CDR3 reads TGCAGCGTCCAGGGAGGACAGGGTCAGCCCCAGCATTTT.

CDR3 protein: CASESGRNQPQHF. The CDR3 DNA is TGTGCGAGCGAATCTGGGCGCAATCAGCCCCAGCATTTT. The chain recombines TRBV28 with TRBJ1-5; D gene uncertain. Germline CDR1 is MDHEN and CDR2 is SYDVKM. The CDR3 spans 13 residues. Looking up the rest from reference TRBV28 and TRBJ1-5 gives the full variable domain: DVKVTQSSRYLVKRTGEKVFLECVQDMDHENMFWYRQDPGLGLRLIYFSYDVKMKEKGDIPEGYSVSREKKERFSLILESASTNQTSMYLCASESGRNQPQHFGDGTRLSIL.

The CDR3 bases are TGCGCCAGCAGCCAAGGATGGGGCGACTATGGCTACACCTTC. Translated: CASSQGWGDYGYTF. The J gene is TRBJ1-2, the V gene TRBV4-1; a possible D gene is TRBD1 (5 bases). Germline values: CDR1 MGHRA, CDR2 YSYEKL. V dropped 1 base and J dropped 3 bases, with 9 bases sitting between them. The CDR3 length is 14 residues.

The gene calls are TRBV9 and TRBJ2-3; no clear D. V lost 0 bases to trimming and J lost 3 bases, with 8 bases between them. This CDR3 contains 14 residues. Germline CDR1 reads SGDLS; CDR2 reads YYNGEE. The CDR3 loop reads CASSVDGPTDTQYF. CDR3 sequence (DNA): TGTGCCAGCAGCGTAGATGGCCCAACAGATACGCAGTATTTT.

This clone was seen only a few times. The rearrangement uses TRBV6-1 and TRBJ2-2; 8 positions agree with TRBD2. Germline trimming cut 5 bases from V and 3 bases from J; bases unmatched to any gene: 2. This CDR3 has 14 amino acids. Germline lookup yields CDR1 MNHNS and CDR2 SASEGT. The CDR3 DNA follows: TGTGCCAGCAGTCTACTAGCGGACACCGGGGAGCTGTTTTTT. Amino acids: CASSLLADTGELFF.

V is TRBV11-2 and J is TRBJ2-3, with TRBD2 identical over 9 bases. The CDR3 spans 18 residues. Per the germline V gene, CDR1 is SGHAT and CDR2 is FQNNGV. The V and J ends lost 0 bases and 5 bases, in that order; junction bases with no gene match: 12. The CDR3 coding sequence is TGTGCCAGCAGCTTAGATCCTGTGGGCGGGGGGGCAATAGATACGCAGTATTTT. Amino acids: CASSLDPVGGGAIDTQYF.

The CDR3 here is CASSQAEANEKLFF. CDR3 in DNA: TGTGCCAGCAGCCAGGCGGAGGCTAATGAAAAACTGTTTTTT. V usage is TRBV7-8 and J usage is TRBJ1-4; D gene ambiguous. Germline CDR1 is SGHVS and CDR2 is FQNEAQ. V shed 5 bases and J shed 3 bases, with 10 bases lying between them. This CDR3 comprises 14 residues.

The chain couples TRBV5-1 to TRBJ2-4; 7 bases are shared with TRBD1. The V and J ends lost 4 bases and 5 bases, in that order; junction bases with no gene match: 9. Germline CDR1 reads SGHRS; CDR2 reads YFSETQ. CDR3 length: 15 residues. The CDR3 reads CASSLDGTVENIQYF. The CDR3 DNA is TGCGCCAGCAGCCTGGATGGGACAGTAGAAAACATTCAGTACTTC.

The chain recombines TRBV7-9 with TRBJ2-3; weak D call: TRBD1 (6 bases). CDR3 length: 14 amino acids. Germline-derived CDR1 and CDR2 are SEHNR and FQNEAQ (reference sequence). Between the trimmed V and J ends, which lost 1 base and 2 bases, there was a span of 7 bases. CDR3 DNA sequence: TGTGCCAGCAGCTTAGAGGGGGACACAGATACGCAGTATTTT. The encoded protein is CASSLEGDTDTQYF.

The chain recombines TRBV2 with TRBJ1-2, with D unclear. CDR3 length: 15 residues. Trimming took off 7 bases at V and 0 bases at J, with 15 bases between the two ends. Germline loops: CDR1 SNHLY, CDR2 FYNNEI. The DNA of the CDR3 is TGTGCCAGCACGGTCTCAGCGACCGCTAACTATGGCTACACCTTC. It translates to CASTVSATANYGYTF. Looking up the rest from reference TRBV2 and TRBJ1-2 gives the full variable domain: EPEVTQTPSHQVTQMGQEVILRCVPISNHLYFYWYRQILGQKVEFLVSFYNNEISEKSEIFDDQFSVERPDGSNFTLKIRSTKLEDSAMYFCASTVSATANYGYTFGSGTRLTVV.

CDR3 DNA: TGTGCCATCAGTACCACAGGGGTTCCCCTCGTCAGCTATGGCTACACCTTC. This codes for CAISTTGVPLVSYGYTF. V usage is TRBV10-3 and J usage is TRBJ1-2, with TRBD1 matching over 7 bases. Per the germline V gene, CDR1 is ENHRY and CDR2 is SYGVKD. The CDR3 consists of 17 residues. V lost 5 bases and J lost 4; bases outside the gene matches: 16.